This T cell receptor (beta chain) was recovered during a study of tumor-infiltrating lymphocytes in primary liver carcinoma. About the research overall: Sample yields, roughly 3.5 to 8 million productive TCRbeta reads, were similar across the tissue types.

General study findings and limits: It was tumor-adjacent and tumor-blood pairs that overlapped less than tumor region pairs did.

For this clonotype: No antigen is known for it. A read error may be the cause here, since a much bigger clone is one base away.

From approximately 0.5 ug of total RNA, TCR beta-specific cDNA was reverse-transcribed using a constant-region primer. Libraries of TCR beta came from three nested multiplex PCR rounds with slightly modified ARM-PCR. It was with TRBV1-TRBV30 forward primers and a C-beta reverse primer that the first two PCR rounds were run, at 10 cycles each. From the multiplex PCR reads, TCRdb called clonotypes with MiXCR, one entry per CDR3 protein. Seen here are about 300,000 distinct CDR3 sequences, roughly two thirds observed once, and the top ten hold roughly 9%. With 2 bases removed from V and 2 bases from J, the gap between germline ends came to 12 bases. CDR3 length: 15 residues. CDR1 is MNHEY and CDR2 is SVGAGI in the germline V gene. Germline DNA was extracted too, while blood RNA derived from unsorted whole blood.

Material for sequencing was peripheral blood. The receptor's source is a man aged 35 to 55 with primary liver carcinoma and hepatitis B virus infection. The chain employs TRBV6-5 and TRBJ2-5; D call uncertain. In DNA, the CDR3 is TGTGCCAGCAGTTACGGTGACGGCGCTCAAGAGACCCAGTACTTC. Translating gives CASSYGDGAQETQYF.